These 26 T cell receptor beta chains were sequenced from one sample in a study of cytomegalovirus exposure and HLA in healthy donors. The PCR ran on 60 Vbeta and 13 Jbeta primers. Profiling relied on immunoSEQ multiplex PCR, and the TCRdb table lists in-frame clones only, not all of them. The data contain some 71,000 clones, roughly 74% of them seen just once; the ten biggest clones take up about 20%. Specimen: PBMCs. The receptors stem from a woman in her 30s in good health and CMV-seropositive.

The chain uses TRBV2 and TRBJ1-1; D gene uncertain. CDR3 length: 13 amino acids. V was clipped by 7 bases and J by 0 bases, with 9 bases between them. Germline CDR1 SNHLY, CDR2 FYNNEI. In DNA, the CDR3 is TGTGCCAGCACGGCAGACATGAACACTGAAGCTTTCTTT. Amino acids: CASTADMNTEAFF.

The rearrangement joins TRBV6-5 to TRBJ2-7, with D perhaps TRBD1 (5 bases). CDR3 length equals 15 residues. Germline values: CDR1 MNHEY, CDR2 SVGAGI. V was cut by 6 bases and J by 3 bases, with 18 bases left in between. The CDR3 coding sequence is TGTGCCAGCAGCAGAACTGGGCAGGGCGGCTACGAGCAGTACTTC. As protein: CASSRTGQGGYEQYF.

This clone was detected a few times. CDR3 bases: TGTGCCAGCGGGGAGGCCGCTCTTGGCTACACCTTC. It is translated as CASGEAALGYTF. V usage is TRBV14 and J usage is TRBJ1-2; D gene ambiguous. This CDR3 contains 12 residues. V was clipped by 8 bases and J by 7 bases, with 14 bases between them. Per the germline V gene, CDR1 is SGHDN and CDR2 is FVKESK. The full variable domain, rest sourced from reference TRBV14 and TRBJ1-2, is EAGVTQFPSHSVIEKGQTVTLRCDPISGHDNLYWYRRVMGKEIKFLLHFVKESKQDESGMPNNRFLAERTGGTYSTLKVQPAELEDSGVYFCASGEAALGYTFGSGTRLTVV.

The chain uses TRBV25-1 and TRBJ2-5, with TRBD1 matching 8 bases. Germline assignment: CDR1 MGHDK and CDR2 SYGVNS. The CDR3 is 17 amino acids. Germline trimming cut 5 bases from V and 5 bases from J; bases unmatched to any gene: 16. The CDR3: CASSSGLGQGAWETQYF. The CDR3 DNA reads as TGTGCCAGCAGTAGTGGTCTAGGGCAGGGGGCATGGGAGACCCAGTACTTC. The full variable domain, in which reference TRBV25-1 and TRBJ2-5 provide the parts outside the CDR3, is EADIYQTPRYLVIGTGKKITLECSQTMGHDKMYWYQQDPGMELHLIHYSYGVNSTEKGDLSSESTVSRIRTEHFPLTLESARPSHTSQYLCASSSGLGQGAWETQYFGPGTRLLVL.

This clone was observed a handful of times. This rearrangement joins TRBV11-2 to TRBJ1-1; TRBD1 is a possible D gene (5 bases). Germline V gene data show CDR1 as SGHAT and CDR2 as FQNNGV. Trimming pared 5 bases from V and 8 bases from J, leaving 9 bases between. This CDR3 has 11 residues. For the CDR3, the DNA is TGTGCCAGCAGCCTTAACAGGGAAGCTTTCTTT. This sequence encodes CASSLNREAFF.

The chain links TRBV11-2 to TRBJ1-2, with TRBD1 matching over 9 bases. This CDR3 contains 14 residues. CDR1 and CDR2 (germline): SGHAT, FQNNGV. V shed 5 bases, J shed 1 base, and the junction held 2 bases outside the gene matches. The CDR3 reads CASSPGQGNYGYTF. DNA of the CDR3: TGTGCCAGCAGCCCGGGACAGGGTAACTATGGCTACACCTTC.

In its sample, this clone was seen a few times. The J gene is TRBJ1-5, the V gene TRBV6-5; 10 bases map to TRBD1. Germline CDR1 MNHEY, CDR2 SVGAGI. The junction had 0 bases not matched to a gene; V was cut back by 5 bases and J by 5 bases. The CDR3 has 13 amino acids. CDR3 nucleotide sequence: TGTGCCAGCAGTGACAGGGGGCATCAGCCCCAGCATTTT. Translated: CASSDRGHQPQHF.

This rearrangement joins TRBV6-6 to TRBJ1-2, with 8 nucleotides matching TRBD1. This CDR3 is built from 16 residues. Unmatched junction bases numbered 9, after V lost 6 bases and J lost 0 bases. The V gene's germline CDR1 is MNHNY and CDR2 SVGAGI (reference sequence). Here the CDR3 DNA reads TGTGCCAGCAGGGACAGGGACGGGGGTACTAACTATGGCTACACCTTC. This encodes CASRDRDGGTNYGYTF.

Here the CDR3 DNA reads TGCAGCGTCGGATCCTCCGGGGGTGTGAACACTGAAGCTTTCTTT. Residues: CSVGSSGGVNTEAFF. This sequence joins TRBV29-1 and TRBJ1-1, with D perhaps matching TRBD1 (5 bases). The CDR3 loop spans 15 amino acids. V was trimmed by 6 bases and J by 0 bases, leaving 17 bases between them. Per germline, CDR1 SQVTM and CDR2 ANQGSEA.

This clone was picked up a small number of times. One junction end does not reproduce the germline sequence, and a read error may be involved. The gene calls are TRBV7-7 and TRBJ2-5, with 13 positions matching TRBD2. Germline V CDR1 and CDR2: SSHAT, FNYEAQ (reference sequence). This CDR3 has 20 amino acids. The CDR3 reads CASSLRTRALAGGFRETQYF. Here the CDR3 DNA reads TGTGCTAGCAGCTTACGAACGAGGGCACTAGCGGGAGGGTTTCGAGAGACCCAGTACTTC.

This rearrangement joins TRBV28 to TRBJ2-7; 9 bases agree with TRBD2. CDR1 is MDHEN, CDR2 SYDVKM, per germline. V lost 2 bases and J lost 7; bases outside the gene matches: 9. This CDR3 contains 15 residues. This CDR3 reads CASSLEVGGRAEQYF. For the CDR3, the DNA is TGTGCCAGCAGTTTAGAGGTCGGCGGGAGGGCGGAGCAGTACTTC. Complete variable domain (other parts from reference TRBV28 and TRBJ2-7): DVKVTQSSRYLVKRTGEKVFLECVQDMDHENMFWYRQDPGLGLRLIYFSYDVKMKEKGDIPEGYSVSREKKERFSLILESASTNQTSMYLCASSLEVGGRAEQYFGPGTRLTVT.

The rearrangement joins TRBV5-6 to TRBJ2-1; 10 positions match TRBD1. The V and J ends lost 0 bases and 3 bases, in that order; junction bases with no gene match: 0. This CDR3 spans 15 amino acids. The germline gives CDR1 SGHDT, CDR2 YYEEEE. The CDR3, as DNA: TGTGCCAGCAGCTTGGGGACAGGGGGCTACAATGAGCAGTTCTTC. Protein: CASSLGTGGYNEQFF.

J is TRBJ2-5 and V is TRBV28, with 11 bases matching TRBD2. CDR3 size: 16 residues. V was clipped by 6 bases and J by 4 bases; unmatched bases: 10. Looked up from germline, CDR1 is MDHEN and CDR2 is SYDVKM. CDR3 coding DNA: TGTGCCAGCAGGGCACTAGCGGGGGCTTGGGGAGAGACCCAGTACTTC. It is translated as CASRALAGAWGETQYF.

This chain links TRBV4-3 with TRBJ2-7; the match to TRBD2 covers 7 bases. The CDR3 length is 16 residues. The germline gives CDR1 LGHNA, CDR2 YSLEER. V trimming: 0 bases; J trimming: 0 bases; junction bases outside the gene matches: 5. CDR3 sequence reads: CASSQDRSGASYEQYF. The CDR3 nucleotides read TGCGCCAGCAGCCAAGATCGGAGCGGGGCCTCCTACGAGCAGTACTTC.

The chain is built from TRBV5-6 and TRBJ2-7, with unresolved D. The ends were cut back, 0 bases at V and 3 bases at J, with 4 bases in the middle. Germline V gives CDR1 SGHDT, CDR2 YYEEEE. The CDR3 length is 12 residues. CDR3 nucleotides: TGTGCCAGCAGCTTGGGAGACTACGAGCAGTACTTC. It specifies CASSLGDYEQYF.

The V call is TRBV5-4, the J call TRBJ2-1; tentative D call: TRBD1 (6 bases). The CDR3 loop spans 13 amino acids. Germline values: CDR1 SGHNT, CDR2 YYREEE (reference sequence). V dropped 5 bases and J dropped 5 bases, with 11 bases sitting between them. CDR3: CASRKDSHNEQFF. CDR3 coding DNA: TGTGCCAGCAGAAAGGACAGTCACAATGAGCAGTTCTTC.

The CDR3 nucleotides read TGCAGCGTTGGTGGGGCGGGACCCATCCTCTCCTACAATGAGCAGTTCTTC. This translates into CSVGGAGPILSYNEQFF. The rearrangement uses TRBV29-1 and TRBJ2-1, with D tentatively TRBD2 (6 bases). This CDR3 comprises 17 residues. V was cut by 4 bases and J by 0 bases, with 19 bases left in between. Germline assignment: CDR1 SQVTM and CDR2 ANQGSEA.

This chain links TRBV10-3 with TRBJ2-7, with 10 bases fitting TRBD2. This CDR3 contains 16 residues. Germline CDR1 ENHRY, CDR2 SYGVKD. V lost 1 base and J lost 2; bases outside the gene matches: 5. The CDR3 DNA sequence: TGTGCCATCAGTGAGTTCCCTAGCGGGAGTGCCTACGAGCAGTACTTC. It translates to CAISEFPSGSAYEQYF.

V usage is TRBV2 and J usage is TRBJ1-4, with 8 bases matching TRBD1. CDR1 is SNHLY and CDR2 is FYNNEI in the germline V gene. The V and J ends lost 2 bases and 5 bases, in that order; junction bases with no gene match: 4. The CDR3 totals 15 residues. The CDR3 DNA follows: TGTGCCAGCAGTGAAATGGGACAGGTCAATGAAAAACTGTTTTTT. Its protein product is CASSEMGQVNEKLFF.

This clone appeared a few times. The genes are TRBV6-1 and TRBJ2-3, with 11 bases lining up with TRBD2. The CDR3 has 16 residues. Germline values: CDR1 MNHNS, CDR2 SASEGT. With 0 bases clipped from V and 1 base from J, the junction kept 0 bases outside the gene matches. The CDR3 region has the DNA TGTGCCAGCAGTGAAGCACTAGCGGGAGGCACAGATACGCAGTATTTT. Its translation: CASSEALAGGTDTQYF.

The chain combines TRBV6-1 with TRBJ2-7; D is uncertain. CDR3 length: 11 amino acids. Germline CDR1 reads MNHNS; CDR2 reads SASEGT. V lost 5 bases and J lost 4, with 6 bases in between. CDR3 nucleotide sequence: TGTGCCAGCAGTCCCGCGTACGAGCAGTACTTC. Translation: CASSPAYEQYF.

This clone was counted only a few times. The rearrangement joins TRBV25-1 to TRBJ1-2, with 10 bases lining up with TRBD1. Unmatched junction bases numbered 8, after V lost 1 base and J lost 6 bases. This CDR3 region has 16 residues. CDR1 and CDR2 (germline): MGHDK, SYGVNS. The DNA for the CDR3 is TGTGCCAGCAGTGAATCGTCGTTAGGGACAGGGGATGGCTACACCTTC. Its protein product is CASSESSLGTGDGYTF.

The rearrangement uses TRBV29-1 and TRBJ1-1; D gene unclear. CDR1 is SQVTM and CDR2 is ANQGSEA in the germline V gene. Trimming took 5 bases from V and 1 from J, leaving 8 bases between them. The CDR3 consists of 12 residues. The CDR3 reads CSVTQSNTEAFF. CDR3 DNA sequence: TGCAGCGTTACACAGTCGAACACTGAAGCTTTCTTT.

The chain recombines TRBV28 with TRBJ2-7; D is possibly TRBD2 (6 bases). The germline CDR1 and CDR2 sequences are MDHEN and SYDVKM. V lost 4 bases, J lost 0 bases, and 13 bases lay in between. The CDR3 has 15 amino acids. CDR3 sequence: CASSSPGVNSYEQYF. The CDR3 DNA follows: TGTGCCAGCAGTTCTCCGGGAGTGAACTCCTACGAGCAGTACTTC.

The rearrangement joins TRBV30 to TRBJ1-1, with D possibly being TRBD1 (5 bases). This CDR3 is 13 amino acids long. V lost 0 bases and J lost 8, with 13 bases in between. CDR1 is GTSNPN and CDR2 is SVGIG in the germline V gene (reference sequence). The CDR3 loop reads CAWSVREAREAFF. DNA for the CDR3: TGTGCCTGGAGTGTCAGGGAGGCACGGGAAGCTTTCTTT.

V usage is TRBV19 and J usage is TRBJ2-1; D is unclear. The CDR3 length is 15 residues. CDR1 LNHDA and CDR2 SQIVND come from the germline V gene (reference sequence). Deletions cut 1 base from V and 4 bases from J, with 11 bases between. The CDR3 sequence: CASSIASLRYNEQFF. Written as DNA, the CDR3 is TGTGCCAGTAGTATAGCGTCTTTGAGGTACAATGAGCAGTTCTTC.